Shown below are 5 T cell receptor beta chains from a single sample sequenced in a study of glioma-infiltrating T cells after dendritic cell vaccination. Profiled with immunoSEQ multiplex PCR; TCRdb holds only in-frame clones, not every one. The table includes around 100,000 clones, 80% to 85% detected once. Time point here: after dendritic cell vaccination, including at tumor progression/relapse. This specimen was blood, taken after dendritic cell vaccination. The receptors stem from a human donor with glioblastoma.

V usage is TRBV15 and J usage is TRBJ1-3; D is perhaps TRBD1 (5 bases). Germline CDR1 is LNHNV and CDR2 is YYDKDF (reference sequence). Trimming removed 5 bases from V and 6 bases from J, with 17 bases in between. The CDR3 has 15 residues. CDR3 bases: TGTGCCACCAGCCGAGGTCAAGGGGAGGCAAACACCATATATTTT. It yields the protein CATSRGQGEANTIYF.

This clone was picked up a small number of times. This chain connects TRBV13 to TRBJ1-2, with TRBD1 identical over 9 bases. CDR1 is PRHDT and CDR2 is FYEKMQ in the germline V gene (reference sequence). With 5 bases clipped from V and 8 bases from J, the junction kept 9 bases outside the gene matches. The CDR3 extends over 14 amino acids. The CDR3 coding sequence is TGTGCCAGCAGCCCTGGGGACAGGGTGGGCGGCTACACCTTC. It codes for CASSPGDRVGGYTF.

This chain joins TRBV11-3 and TRBJ2-5; a possible D gene is TRBD1 (6 bases). Germline loops: CDR1 SGHNT, CDR2 YENEEA. The CDR3 loop spans 15 amino acids. With 1 base removed from V and 1 base from J, the gap between germline ends came to 10 bases. The CDR3 nucleotides are TGTGCCAGCAGCTTAGGGACAGCCACCCAAGAGACCCAGTACTTC. This translates into CASSLGTATQETQYF.

This sequence joins TRBV2 and TRBJ2-2; TRBD2 agrees at 9 bases. Germline CDR1 and CDR2: SNHLY and FYNNEI. With 10 bases clipped from V and 2 bases from J, the junction kept 8 bases outside the gene matches. The CDR3 consists of 15 residues. CDR3 sequence (DNA): TGTGCCACGGCCAGCGGGGGGACAAACACCGGGGAGCTGTTTTTT. It encodes CATASGGTNTGELFF.

This chain links TRBV5-6 with TRBJ1-3; no reliable D call. The CDR3 is 14 amino acids. Germline CDR1 is SGHDT and CDR2 is YYEEEE. Deletions cut 3 bases from V and 0 bases from J, with 7 bases between. In DNA, the CDR3 is TGTGCCAGCAGCTCCGCTAACTCTGGAAACACCATATATTTT. It translates to CASSSANSGNTIYF. The whole variable domain, remainder taken from reference TRBV5-6 and TRBJ1-3, is DAGVTQSPTHLIKTRGQQVTLRCSPKSGHDTVSWYQQALGQGPQFIFQYYEEEERQRGNFPDRFSGHQFPNYSSELNVNALLLGDSALYLCASSSANSGNTIYFGEGSWLTVV.